A single sample is the source of the 22 T cell receptor beta chains below, sequenced in a study of identical twins. One entry per CDR3 protein, called by TCRdb with MiXCR from the 5' RACE reads. Among some 260,000 distinct CDR3 sequences listed, more than 13% were seen once. The sequenced sample was memory (CD45RO+) T cells sorted from blood. These receptors all come from a woman in her late teens or twenties in good health.

This CDR3 reads CASSQDLRASRADTQYF. The CDR3 region has the DNA TGTGCCAGCAGCCAAGATCTGAGGGCTAGTCGGGCAGATACGCAGTATTTT. V and J are TRBV3-1 and TRBJ2-3; a weak D match, TRBD2 (5 bases). CDR1 and CDR2 from the germline V gene are LGHDT and YNNKEL (reference sequence). CDR3 size: 17 residues. V was pared by 0 bases and J by 4 bases, with 17 bases between.

Only a few counts were recorded for this clonotype. This chain joins TRBV6-5 and TRBJ1-1; TRBD1 is a possible D gene (6 bases). Per germline, CDR1 MNHEY and CDR2 SVGAGI. Trimming took off 2 bases at V and 5 bases at J, with 15 bases between the two ends. This CDR3 has 15 amino acids. The CDR3 reads CASSYPGGAGTEAFF. CDR3 nucleotides: TGTGCCAGCAGTTACCCCGGGGGCGCCGGGACTGAAGCTTTCTTT.

The rearrangement links TRBV2 to TRBJ2-7; 8 bases line up with TRBD1. V lost 4 bases to trimming and J lost 3 bases; unmatched junction nucleotides: 2. Germline V gene lookup returns CDR1 SNHLY and CDR2 FYNNEI. The CDR3 is 13 amino acids. This chain's CDR3 is CASSGTGNYEQYF. Here the CDR3 DNA reads TGTGCCAGCAGTGGGACAGGGAACTACGAGCAGTACTTC. Based on the CDR3 plus reference TRBV2 and TRBJ2-7, the full variable domain is EPEVTQTPSHQVTQMGQEVILRCVPISNHLYFYWYRQILGQKVEFLVSFYNNEISEKSEIFDDQFSVERPDGSNFTLKIRSTKLEDSAMYFCASSGTGNYEQYFGPGTRLTVT.

This chain joins TRBV27 and TRBJ2-5; D gene unclear. The CDR3 is 14 residues long. V gave up 5 bases and J gave up 1 base, with 11 bases separating them. Germline V gene sequence: CDR1 MNHEY, CDR2 SMNVEV (reference sequence). CDR3 amino acids: CASSQNSPQETQYF. In nucleotides, the CDR3 is TGTGCCAGCAGTCAGAACAGTCCCCAAGAGACCCAGTACTTC.

The chain has TRBV18 and TRBJ1-4; no firm D call. The CDR3 is 15 amino acids. V gave up 4 bases and J gave up 5 bases, with 14 bases separating them. Germline-derived CDR1 and CDR2 are KGHSH and LQKENI. The CDR3 coding sequence is TGTGCCAGCTCACGGGCCCGGCCGGAGAATGAAAAACTGTTTTTT. It is translated as CASSRARPENEKLFF.

This sequence joins TRBV10-3 and TRBJ2-5; D remains unclear. Trimming left V 6 bases short and J 7 bases short, with 12 bases between. Per germline, CDR1 ENHRY and CDR2 SYGVKD. The CDR3 runs 12 residues. Here the CDR3 DNA reads TGTGCCATCAGGAATCCCCTGGGGACCCAGTACTTC. Translated: CAIRNPLGTQYF.

This clonotype was detected only a few times. The V call is TRBV6-1, the J call TRBJ1-2; tentatively, D is TRBD1 (5 bases). In germline, CDR1 is MNHNS, CDR2 SASEGT. Trimming left V 4 bases short and J 4 bases short, with 10 bases between. The CDR3 is 13 amino acids. CDR3 DNA sequence: TGTGCCAGCAGTGGGCTGGGGCTCTATGGCTACACCTTC. Its protein is CASSGLGLYGYTF.

This chain connects TRBV12-3 or TRBV12-4 to TRBJ1-2; 8 bases agree with TRBD1. This CDR3 is 12 amino acids long. This chain's CDR3 is CALGGTGYGYTF. CDR3 DNA: TGTGCTCTCGGGGGGACAGGCTATGGCTACACCTTC.

At least ten counts were recorded for this clonotype. The V gene is TRBV5-1, the J gene TRBJ2-5, with unresolved D. Germline V gives CDR1 SGHRS, CDR2 YFSETQ. The CDR3 totals 12 residues. Trimming removed 3 bases from V and 1 base from J, with 4 bases in between. The CDR3 DNA is TGCGCCAGCAGCTCGGGCCAAGAGACCCAGTACTTC. As protein: CASSSGQETQYF.

The chain carries TRBV5-1 and TRBJ2-1, with D perhaps matching TRBD1 (7 bases). The CDR3 is 14 amino acids. Germline-derived CDR1 and CDR2 are SGHRS and YFSETQ. Trimming pared 2 bases from V and 8 bases from J, leaving 14 bases between. For the CDR3, the DNA is TGCGCCAGCAGCTTCGGGCAGGGGGGAGATGAGCAGTTCTTC. It translates to CASSFGQGGDEQFF. Looking up the rest from reference TRBV5-1 and TRBJ2-1 gives the full variable domain: KAGVTQTPRYLIKTRGQQVTLSCSPISGHRSVSWYQQTPGQGLQFLFEYFSETQRNKGNFPGRFSGRQFSNSRSEMNVSTLELGDSALYLCASSFGQGGDEQFFGPGTRLTVL.

The V and J genes are TRBV12-3 or TRBV12-4 and TRBJ2-3; D gene uncertain. The CDR3 sequence is 14 residues long. Trimming removed 3 bases from V and 0 bases from J, with 7 bases in between. The CDR3 DNA reads TGTGCCAGCAGTTTCCACCATAGCACAGATACGCAGTATTTT. Protein: CASSFHHSTDTQYF.

The chain recombines TRBV5-4 with TRBJ2-5; 9 nucleotides agree with TRBD1. The germline gives CDR1 SGHNT, CDR2 YYREEE (reference sequence). The V segment lost 2 bases and the J segment 6 bases; nucleotides outside the gene matches: 14. The CDR3 has 17 amino acids. CDR3 region: CASSLKTGQGSLKTQYF. DNA for the CDR3: TGTGCCAGCAGCTTAAAGACTGGACAGGGGTCGTTAAAGACCCAGTACTTC. Using reference TRBV5-4 and TRBJ2-5 for the parts outside the CDR3, the full variable domain is ETGVTQSPTHLIKTRGQQVTLRCSSQSGHNTVSWYQQALGQGPQFIFQYYREEENGRGNFPPRFSGLQFPNYSSELNVNALELDDSALYLCASSLKTGQGSLKTQYFGPGTRLLVL.

The chain is built from TRBV10-3 and TRBJ2-1; perhaps TRBD2 as D (5 bases). Trimming took 0 bases from V and 10 from J, leaving 16 bases between them. The germline gives CDR1 ENHRY, CDR2 SYGVKD. The CDR3 sequence is 15 residues long. The CDR3 DNA reads TGTGCCATCAGTGAGTCGATGGCCAATCCGGGGGAGCAGTTCTTC. Translating gives CAISESMANPGEQFF.

This clonotype was detected a few times. This chain links TRBV3-1 with TRBJ1-1, with D uncertain. V was pared by 0 bases and J by 10 bases, with 9 bases between. The CDR3 has 12 residues. Germline V gene lookup returns CDR1 LGHDT and CDR2 YNNKEL (reference sequence). This CDR3 is CASSQETKGAFF. Here the CDR3 DNA reads TGTGCCAGCAGCCAAGAGACGAAGGGAGCTTTCTTT. Based on the CDR3 plus reference TRBV3-1 and TRBJ1-1, the full variable domain is DTAVSQTPKYLVTQMGNDKSIKCEQNLGHDTMYWYKQDSKKFLKIMFSYNNKELIINETVPNRFSPKSPDKAHLNLHINSLELGDSAVYFCASSQETKGAFFGQGTRLTVV.

This clonotype has more than one count but fewer than ten. The V call is TRBV6-1, the J call TRBJ2-1; the D gene is possibly TRBD2 (6 bases). The V end was cut by 7 bases, the J end by 2 bases, with 18 bases between. This CDR3 region has 16 residues. The germline V gene has CDR1 MNHNS and CDR2 SASEGT. CDR3 coding DNA: TGTGCCAGCACCCCAGCTGGGGGGAGGACCTACAATGAGCAGTTCTTC. It specifies CASTPAGGRTYNEQFF.

The CDR3 nucleotides are TGTGCCAGCAGCCGTGCTAGCATTCCATGGCAAGAGACCCAGTACTTC. Translating gives CASSRASIPWQETQYF. V gene TRBV3-1 combines with J gene TRBJ2-5; D is possibly TRBD2 (5 bases). The CDR3 length is 16 residues. Trimming pared 4 bases from V and 2 bases from J, leaving 17 bases between. Per germline, CDR1 LGHDT and CDR2 YNNKEL (reference sequence).

This rearrangement joins TRBV2 to TRBJ2-1, with TRBD1 matching over 7 bases. Trimming cost V 6 bases and J 12 bases; bases outside gene matches: 5. The CDR3 covers 11 residues. Germline V gene data show CDR1 as SNHLY and CDR2 as FYNNEI. CDR3 sequence (DNA): TGTGCCAGCAGCGCAGGGGGAGTGCAGTTCTTC. Translated: CASSAGGVQFF.

This rearrangement joins TRBV10-2 to TRBJ1-1; TRBD1 aligns across 11 bases. V lost 3 bases and J lost 4; bases outside the gene matches: 4. From germline, CDR1 is WSHSY and CDR2 SAAADI. The CDR3 has 15 amino acids. CDR3: CASSESGQGVTEAFF. CDR3 nucleotides: TGCGCCAGCAGTGAATCGGGACAGGGGGTCACTGAAGCTTTCTTT.

This clonotype turned up a few times. This chain joins TRBV6-5 and TRBJ1-1; D is possibly TRBD1 (5 bases). From germline, CDR1 is MNHEY and CDR2 SVGAGI. Deletions cut 5 bases from V and 7 bases from J, with 11 bases between. The CDR3 runs to 12 residues. The CDR3 spells CASSHPGREAFF. CDR3 in DNA: TGTGCCAGCAGTCATCCGGGACGTGAAGCTTTCTTT.

CDR3: CASSLLRTLTDTQYF. The CDR3 nucleotides are TGTGCCAGCAGCTTACTGCGGACCCTCACAGATACGCAGTATTTT. This chain uses TRBV5-5 with TRBJ2-3; D remains unclear. The V and J ends lost 2 bases and 2 bases respectively, with 12 bases between them. The CDR3 has 15 amino acids. From germline, CDR1 is SGHKS and CDR2 YYEKEE (reference sequence).

This chain links TRBV12-2 with TRBJ2-1; the D call of TRBD2 is as the table states it, not checked on the DNA. TRBV12-2 counts as a pseudogene. The CDR3 contains 20 residues. Here the CDR3 DNA reads TGTGCAAGTCGCTTAGAGGGGGCCAGGGGACTAGCGGGAGGGCCTCATGAGCAGTTCTTC. Protein: CASRLEGARGLAGGPHEQFF.

This clonotype was picked up a small number of times. The V and J genes are TRBV20-1 and TRBJ1-1; D ambiguous. Germline V lookup: CDR1 DFQATT, CDR2 SNEGSKA (reference sequence). The CDR3 is 14 amino acids. V was cut by 0 bases and J by 2 bases, with 10 bases left in between. CDR3 bases: TGCAGTGCTAGAGAGTGGCAGCCTAACACTGAAGCTTTCTTT. The encoded protein is CSAREWQPNTEAFF.